This note documents a single TCR beta chain sequence. Assay used: immunoSEQ multiplex PCR; TCRdb lists only in-frame clones, some missing. The sample has about 170,000 clones; approximately 85% are singletons. The source of the sample is a study of blood T cell repertoires in COVID-19. The CDR3 sequence is 15 residues long. The material sequenced was peripheral blood. J is TRBJ2-1 and V is TRBV21-1; TRBD1 was called by the table and not checked on the DNA. TRBV21-1 is classified as a pseudogene. This clonotype was obtained from a man older than 75 with COVID-19, enrolled during active disease. The CDR3 sequence: CASIQGGRQGPEQFF. The CDR3, as DNA: TGTGCCAGCATCCAAGGGGGGAGACAGGGACCAGAGCAGTTCTTC.